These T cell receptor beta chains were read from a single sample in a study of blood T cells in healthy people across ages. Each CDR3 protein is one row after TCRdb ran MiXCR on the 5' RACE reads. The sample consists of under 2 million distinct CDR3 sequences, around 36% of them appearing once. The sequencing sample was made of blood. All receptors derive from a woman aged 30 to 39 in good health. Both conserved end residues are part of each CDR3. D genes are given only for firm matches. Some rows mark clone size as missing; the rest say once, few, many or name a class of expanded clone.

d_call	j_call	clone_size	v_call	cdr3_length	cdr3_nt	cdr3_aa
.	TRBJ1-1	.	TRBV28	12	TGTGCCAGTACCGAAAGGAACGCTGAAGCTTTCTTT	CASTERNAEAFF
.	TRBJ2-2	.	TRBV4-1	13	TGCGCCAGCCGAACCTTCAACACCGGGGAGCTGTTTTTT	CASRTFNTGELFF
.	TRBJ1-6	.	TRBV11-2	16	TGTGCCAGCAGCTTAGGCAAGGCATCGTATAATTCACCCCTCCACTTT	CASSLGKASYNSPLHF
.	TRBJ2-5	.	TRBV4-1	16	TGCGCCAGCAGCCTAGGAATGGGTCCTGGGGGTAGTGAGCAGTACTTC	CASSLGMGPGGSEQYF
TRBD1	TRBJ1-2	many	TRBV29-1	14	TGCAGCGTTGAAGAAGAGGGGGCTTACTATGGCTACACCTTC	CSVEEEGAYYGYTF
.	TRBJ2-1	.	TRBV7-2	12	TGTGCCAGCAGCACCCTTGGCGCAGAGCAGTTCTTC	CASSTLGAEQFF
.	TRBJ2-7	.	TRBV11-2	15	TGTGCCAGCAGCCCGGATAGCGCGAGCTCCTACGAGCAGTACTTC	CASSPDSASSYEQYF
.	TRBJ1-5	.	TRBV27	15	TGTGCCAGCAGTCCTCAACGACGGGGCGGTCAGCCCCAGCATTTT	CASSPQRRGGQPQHF
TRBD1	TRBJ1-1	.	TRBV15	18	TGTGCCACCAGCAGAGCTGGGGACAGGCTAGGGAGGGGAACTGAAGCTTTCTTT	CATSRAGDRLGRGTEAFF
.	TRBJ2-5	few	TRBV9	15	TGTGCCAGCAGCGCCTCGGGGGGCACTGGGGAGACCCAGTACTTC	CASSASGGTGETQYF
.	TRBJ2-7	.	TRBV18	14	TGTGCCAGCTCACCACCGTACAGATCCTACGAGCAGTACTTC	CASSPPYRSYEQYF
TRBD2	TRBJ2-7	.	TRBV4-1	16	TGCGCCAGCAGCCATTCGAGCGGACTAGTTGGCTACGAGCATTACTTC	CASSHSSGLVGYEHYF
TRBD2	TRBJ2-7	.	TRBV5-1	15	TGCGCCAGCAGCCCAGATAGCGGGAGGGCCTCCGAGCAGTACTTC	CASSPDSGRASEQYF
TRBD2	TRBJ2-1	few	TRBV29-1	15	TGCAGCGTCGTCACCGGGACTAGCGGAGTCAATGAGCAGTTCTTC	CSVVTGTSGVNEQFF
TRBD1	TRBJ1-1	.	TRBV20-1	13	TGCAGTGTCCGGACAGGCCAGAACACTGAAGCTTTCTTT	CSVRTGQNTEAFF
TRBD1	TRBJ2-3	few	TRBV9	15	TGTGCCAGCAGCCTCAGGGGACAGACCACAGATACGCAGTATTTT	CASSLRGQTTDTQYF
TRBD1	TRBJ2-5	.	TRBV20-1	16	TGCAGTGCTAGAAAACCGGGACAGGGTGTTTTGGAGACCCAGTACTTC	CSARKPGQGVLETQYF
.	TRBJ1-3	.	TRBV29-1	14	TGCAGCGTTGAGGGGGAGACCTCTGGAAACACCATATATTTT	CSVEGETSGNTIYF
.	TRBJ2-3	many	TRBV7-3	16	TGTGCCAGCAGCTTGACAGGCGGGGGACTCACAGATACGCAGTATTTT	CASSLTGGGLTDTQYF
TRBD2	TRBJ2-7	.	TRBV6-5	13	TGTGCCAGCAGGGCTAGCGGTTCTTCCGAGCAGTACTTC	CASRASGSSEQYF
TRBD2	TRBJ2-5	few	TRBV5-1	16	TGCGCCAGCAGCGGGGGGGGACTAGCGGCGGAGAAGACCCAGTACTTC	CASSGGGLAAEKTQYF
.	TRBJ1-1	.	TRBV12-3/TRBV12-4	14	TGTGCCAGCAGTTTGCGGGCCAGGGATACTGAAGCTTTCTTT	CASSLRARDTEAFF
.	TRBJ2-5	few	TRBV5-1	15	TGCGCCAGCAGCTTGGCCGGAGGACGTCAAGAGACCCAGTACTTC	CASSLAGGRQETQYF
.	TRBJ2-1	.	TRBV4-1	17	TGCGCCAGCAGCCAAGATCGGTGGGGCCAGGGCTTCAATGAGCAGTTCTTC	CASSQDRWGQGFNEQFF
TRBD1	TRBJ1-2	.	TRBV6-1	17	TGTGCCAGCAGTGTTTGGGGACAGGGGACGGTACCCGATGGCTACACCTTC	CASSVWGQGTVPDGYTF
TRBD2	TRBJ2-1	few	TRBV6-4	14	TGTGCCAGCAGTGTCGGACTAGCGGGAGCTGAGCAGTTCTTC	CASSVGLAGAEQFF
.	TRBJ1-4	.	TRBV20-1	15	TGCAGTGCTAGAGACAGGAGATCAACTAATGAAAAACTGTTTTTT	CSARDRRSTNEKLFF
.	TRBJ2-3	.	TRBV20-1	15	TGCAGTGCTAGGGACAACGGGGGCGACACAGATACGCAGTATTTT	CSARDNGGDTDTQYF
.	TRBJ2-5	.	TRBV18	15	TGTGCCAGCTCACCACCCGGGGGTCACCAAGAGACCCAGTACTTC	CASSPPGGHQETQYF
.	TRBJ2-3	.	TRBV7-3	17	TGTGCCAGCAGCTTAAGTTCCCCGCGGGCCGGAGCAGATACGCAGTATTTT	CASSLSSPRAGADTQYF
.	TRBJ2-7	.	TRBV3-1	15	TGTGCCAGCAGCCAAGATGGAGCTAGGTTAGACGAGCAGTACTTC	CASSQDGARLDEQYF
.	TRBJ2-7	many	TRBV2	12	TGTGCCAGCAGTACCGACTCCTACGAGCAGTACTTC	CASSTDSYEQYF
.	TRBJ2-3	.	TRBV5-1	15	TGCGCCAGCAGCTTGTCTTCCCCAAGAACAGATACGCAGTATTTT	CASSLSSPRTDTQYF
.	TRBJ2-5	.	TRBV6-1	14	TGTACCAGCAGTCCCCCCGGGCAGATGGAGACCCAGTACTTC	CTSSPPGQMETQYF
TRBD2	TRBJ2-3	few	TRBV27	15	TGTGCCAGCAGTTTCTTTACTAGCGGGATGAATACGCAGTATTTT	CASSFFTSGMNTQYF
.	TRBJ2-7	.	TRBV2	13	TGTGCCAGCAAATCCGGGACCCCCTACGAGCAGTACTTC	CASKSGTPYEQYF
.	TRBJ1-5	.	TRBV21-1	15	TGTGCCAGCAGCAAAGAGGGAGGTAGCAATCAGCCCCAGCATTTT	CASSKEGGSNQPQHF
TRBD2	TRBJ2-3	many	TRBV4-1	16	TGCGCCAGCACCAAAACTGGGGGACTAGCGACAGATACGCAGTATTTT	CASTKTGGLATDTQYF
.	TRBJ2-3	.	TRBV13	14	TGTGCCAGCAGCTCGAAGGGCCTATCAAATACGCAGTATTTT	CASSSKGLSNTQYF
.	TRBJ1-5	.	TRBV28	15	TGTGCCAGCAGTTTACGTGGCAGCCGCAATCAGCCCCAGCATTTT	CASSLRGSRNQPQHF
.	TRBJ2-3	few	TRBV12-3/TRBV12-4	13	TGTGCCAGCAGCCCCTCCCGTAGGGATACGCAGTATTTT	CASSPSRRDTQYF
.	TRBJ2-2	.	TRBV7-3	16	TGTGCCAGCAGCTTATTGGGCCAGGCGAACACCGGGGAGCTGTTTTTT	CASSLLGQANTGELFF
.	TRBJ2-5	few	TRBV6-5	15	TGTGCCAGCAGCAGGAAGGGGTATGCTCAAGAGACCCAGTACTTC	CASSRKGYAQETQYF
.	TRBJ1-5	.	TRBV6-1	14	TGTGCCAGCAGGGGAGGGGATAGCAATCAGCCCCAGCATTTT	CASRGGDSNQPQHF
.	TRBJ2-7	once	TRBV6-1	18	TGTGCCAGCAGTGAAAAACCAGGAGGGACCTTTGGTTCCTACGAGCAGTACTTC	CASSEKPGGTFGSYEQYF
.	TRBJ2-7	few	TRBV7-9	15	TGTGCCAGCAGCCCCCTTTTGGGCCTAGCCTACGAGCAGTACTTC	CASSPLLGLAYEQYF
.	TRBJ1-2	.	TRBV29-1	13	TGCAGCGGGGGGAGGGGACCCCCCTATGGCTACACCTTC	CSGGRGPPYGYTF
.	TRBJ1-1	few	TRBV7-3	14	TGTGCCAGCAGCTGGGGGTCTCCGAACACTGAAGCTTTCTTT	CASSWGSPNTEAFF
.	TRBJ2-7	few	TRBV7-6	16	TGTGCCAGCAGTTCGCCCCCGGGGACGGTGCCTCTCGAGCAGTACTTC	CASSSPPGTVPLEQYF
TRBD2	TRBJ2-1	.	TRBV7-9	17	TGTGCCAGCAGCTCCACACCCGGGACTAGAAGATACAATGAGCAGTTCTTC	CASSSTPGTRRYNEQFF
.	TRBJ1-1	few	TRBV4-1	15	TGCGCCAGCAGCCAAGAGTGGACGAAGGGAACTGAAGCTTTCTTT	CASSQEWTKGTEAFF
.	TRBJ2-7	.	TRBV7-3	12	TGTGCCAGCAGTTCCCCCGAAGGCGAGCAGTACTTC	CASSSPEGEQYF
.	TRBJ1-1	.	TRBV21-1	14	TGTGCCAGCGTAGGCAGGGCCGGGGGCACTGAAGCTTTCTTT	CASVGRAGGTEAFF
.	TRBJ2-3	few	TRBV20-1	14	TGCAGTGCGACCGTACCGGCTAGCACAGATACGCAGTATTTT	CSATVPASTDTQYF